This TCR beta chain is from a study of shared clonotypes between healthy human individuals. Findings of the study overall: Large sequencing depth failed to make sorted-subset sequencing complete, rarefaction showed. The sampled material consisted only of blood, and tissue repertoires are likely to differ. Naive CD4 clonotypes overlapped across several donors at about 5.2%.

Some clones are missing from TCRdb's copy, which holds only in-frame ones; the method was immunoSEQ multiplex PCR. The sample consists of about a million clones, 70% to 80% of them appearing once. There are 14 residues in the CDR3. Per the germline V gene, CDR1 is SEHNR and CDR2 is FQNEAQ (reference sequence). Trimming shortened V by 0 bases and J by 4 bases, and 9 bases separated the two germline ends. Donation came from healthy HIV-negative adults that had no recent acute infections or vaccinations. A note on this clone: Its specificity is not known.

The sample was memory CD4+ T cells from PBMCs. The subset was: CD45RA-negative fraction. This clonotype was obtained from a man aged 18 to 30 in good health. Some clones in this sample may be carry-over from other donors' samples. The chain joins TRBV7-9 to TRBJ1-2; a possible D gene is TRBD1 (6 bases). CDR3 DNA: TGTGCCAGCAGCTTAGCTACAGGGACCTATGGCTACACCTTC. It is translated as CASSLATGTYGYTF.